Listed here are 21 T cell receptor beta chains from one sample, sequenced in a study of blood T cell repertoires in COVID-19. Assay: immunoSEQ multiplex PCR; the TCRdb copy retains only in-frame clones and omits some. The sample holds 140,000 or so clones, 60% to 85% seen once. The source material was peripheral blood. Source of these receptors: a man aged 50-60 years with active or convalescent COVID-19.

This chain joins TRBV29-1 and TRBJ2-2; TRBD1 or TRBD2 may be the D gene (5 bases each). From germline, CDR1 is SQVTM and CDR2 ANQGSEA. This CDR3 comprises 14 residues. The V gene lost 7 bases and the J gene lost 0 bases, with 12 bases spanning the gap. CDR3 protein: CSAGQGANTGELFF. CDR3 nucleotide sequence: TGCAGCGCGGGGCAAGGGGCGAACACCGGGGAGCTGTTTTTT.

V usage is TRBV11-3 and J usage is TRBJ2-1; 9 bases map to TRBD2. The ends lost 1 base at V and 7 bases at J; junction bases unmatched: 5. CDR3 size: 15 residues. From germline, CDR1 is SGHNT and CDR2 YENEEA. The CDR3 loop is CASSLVGLAGNEQFF. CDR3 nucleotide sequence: TGTGCCAGCAGCTTAGTCGGGCTAGCGGGAAATGAGCAGTTCTTC.

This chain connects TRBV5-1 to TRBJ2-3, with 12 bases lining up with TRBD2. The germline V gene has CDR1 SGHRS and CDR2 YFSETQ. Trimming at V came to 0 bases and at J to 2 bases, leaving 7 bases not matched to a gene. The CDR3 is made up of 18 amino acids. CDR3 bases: TGCGCCAGCAGCTTGGCCATAGCTAGCGGGAGGGCCACAGATACGCAGTATTTT. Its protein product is CASSLAIASGRATDTQYF.

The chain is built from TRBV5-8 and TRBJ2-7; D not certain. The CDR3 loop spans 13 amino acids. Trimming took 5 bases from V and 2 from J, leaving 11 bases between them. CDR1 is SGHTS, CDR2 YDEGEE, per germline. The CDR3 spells CASSLRGAYEQYF. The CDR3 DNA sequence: TGTGCCAGCAGTCTCCGCGGAGCCTACGAGCAGTACTTC. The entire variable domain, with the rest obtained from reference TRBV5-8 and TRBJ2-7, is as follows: EAGVTQSPTHLIKTRGQQATLRCSPISGHTSVYWYQQALGLGLQFLLWYDEGEERNRGNFPPRFSGRQFPNYSSELNVNALELEDSALYLCASSLRGAYEQYFGPGTRLTVT.

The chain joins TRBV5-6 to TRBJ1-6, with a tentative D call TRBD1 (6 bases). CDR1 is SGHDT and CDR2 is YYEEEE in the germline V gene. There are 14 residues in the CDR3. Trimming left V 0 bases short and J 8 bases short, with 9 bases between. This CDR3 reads CASSLGTVDSPLHF. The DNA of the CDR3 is TGTGCCAGCAGCTTGGGGACAGTCGATTCACCCCTCCACTTT.

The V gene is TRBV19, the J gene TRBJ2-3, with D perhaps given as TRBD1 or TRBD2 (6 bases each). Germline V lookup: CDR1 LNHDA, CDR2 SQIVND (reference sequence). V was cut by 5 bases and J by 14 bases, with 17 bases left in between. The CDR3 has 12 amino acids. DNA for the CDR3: TGTGCCAGTAGTGTAGGGGGGACTCAGGCGTATTTT. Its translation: CASSVGGTQAYF. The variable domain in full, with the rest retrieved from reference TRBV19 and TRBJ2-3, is DGGITQSPKYLFRKEGQNVTLSCEQNLNHDAMYWYRQDPGQGLRLIYYSQIVNDFQKGDIAEGYSVSREKKESFPLTVTSAQKNPTAFYLCASSVGGTQAYFGPGTRLTVL.

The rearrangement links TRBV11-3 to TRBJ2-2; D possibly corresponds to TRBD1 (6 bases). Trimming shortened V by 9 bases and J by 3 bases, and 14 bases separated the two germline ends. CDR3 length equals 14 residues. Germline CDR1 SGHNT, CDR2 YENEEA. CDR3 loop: CASRTGLDTGELFF. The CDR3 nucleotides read TGTGCCAGTCGTACAGGGCTGGACACCGGGGAGCTGTTTTTT.

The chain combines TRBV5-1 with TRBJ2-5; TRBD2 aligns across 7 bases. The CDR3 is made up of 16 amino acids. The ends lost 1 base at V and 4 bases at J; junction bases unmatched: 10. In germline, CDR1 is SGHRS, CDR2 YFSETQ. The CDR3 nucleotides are TGCGCCAGCAGCTTGAGGCGGGAGAGGTTTGGAGAGACCCAGTACTTC. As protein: CASSLRRERFGETQYF.

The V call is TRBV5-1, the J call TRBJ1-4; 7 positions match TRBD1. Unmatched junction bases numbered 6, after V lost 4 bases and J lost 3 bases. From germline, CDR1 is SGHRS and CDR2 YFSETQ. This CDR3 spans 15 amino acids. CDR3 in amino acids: CASSGTGASNEKLFF. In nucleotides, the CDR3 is TGCGCCAGCAGCGGAACAGGGGCCTCTAATGAAAAACTGTTTTTT.

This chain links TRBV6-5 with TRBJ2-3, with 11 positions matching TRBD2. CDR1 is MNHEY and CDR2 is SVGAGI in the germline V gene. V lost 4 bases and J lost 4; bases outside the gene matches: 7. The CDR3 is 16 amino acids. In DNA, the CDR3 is TGTGCCAGCAGTTTAACTAGCGGGGGAGGAGCAGATACGCAGTATTTT. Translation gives CASSLTSGGGADTQYF.

The CDR3 protein is CATSTGTGSYEQYF. The DNA of the CDR3 is TGTGCCACCAGCACCGGGACAGGGTCCTACGAGCAGTACTTC. This chain connects TRBV15 to TRBJ2-7; TRBD1 agrees at 9 bases. V trimming: 4 bases; J trimming: 1 base; junction bases outside the gene matches: 2. The germline V gene encodes CDR1 LNHNV and CDR2 YYDKDF (reference sequence). The CDR3 has 14 residues.

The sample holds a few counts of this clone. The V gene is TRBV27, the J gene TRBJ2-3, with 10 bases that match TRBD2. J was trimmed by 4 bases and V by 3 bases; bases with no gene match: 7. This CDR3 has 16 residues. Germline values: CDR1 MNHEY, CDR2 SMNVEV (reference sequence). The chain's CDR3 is CASSFVASGGPDTQYF. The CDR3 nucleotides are TGTGCCAGCAGTTTTGTCGCTAGCGGGGGCCCAGATACGCAGTATTTT.

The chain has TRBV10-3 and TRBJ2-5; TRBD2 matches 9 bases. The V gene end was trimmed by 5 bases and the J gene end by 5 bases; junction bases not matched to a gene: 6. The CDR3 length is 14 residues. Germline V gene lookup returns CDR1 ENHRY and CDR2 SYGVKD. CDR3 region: CAISPGLAGETQYF. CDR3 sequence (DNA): TGTGCCATCAGTCCGGGACTAGCTGGGGAGACCCAGTACTTC.

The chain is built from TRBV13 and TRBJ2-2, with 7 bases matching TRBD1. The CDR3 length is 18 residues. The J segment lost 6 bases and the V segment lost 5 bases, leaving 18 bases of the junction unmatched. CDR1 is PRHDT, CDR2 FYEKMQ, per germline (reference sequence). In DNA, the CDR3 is TGTGCCAGCAGCCCTTGGGACAGTCAGGCTACTAACTCCGGGGAGCTGTTTTTT. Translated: CASSPWDSQATNSGELFF. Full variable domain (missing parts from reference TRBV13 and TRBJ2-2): AAGVIQSPRHLIKEKRETATLKCYPIPRHDTVYWYQQGPGQDPQFLISFYEKMQSDKGSIPDRFSAQQFSDYHSELNMSSLELGDSALYFCASSPWDSQATNSGELFFGEGSRLTVL.

The CDR3 DNA sequence: TGTGCCAGCAGTTACCGGGGACTGGTACAAGAGACCCAGTACTTC. This codes for CASSYRGLVQETQYF. The V call is TRBV6-2 or TRBV6-3, the J call TRBJ2-5; a weak D match, TRBD2 (6 bases). V was cut by 2 bases and J by 2 bases, with 12 bases left in between. CDR3 length: 15 amino acids. Germline V lookup: CDR1 MNHEY, CDR2 SVGEGT.

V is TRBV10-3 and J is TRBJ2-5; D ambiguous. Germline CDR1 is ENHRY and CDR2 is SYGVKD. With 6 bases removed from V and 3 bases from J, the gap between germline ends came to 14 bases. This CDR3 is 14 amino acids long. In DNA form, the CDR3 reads TGTGCCATCAGCTTCGATTCTAGGAAAGAGACCCAGTACTTC. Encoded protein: CAISFDSRKETQYF.

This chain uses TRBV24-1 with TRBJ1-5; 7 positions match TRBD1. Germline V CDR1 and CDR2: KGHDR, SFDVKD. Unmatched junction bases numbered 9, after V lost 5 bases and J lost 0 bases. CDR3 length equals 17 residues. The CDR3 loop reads CATSGPDREHSNQPQHF. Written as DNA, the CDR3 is TGTGCCACCAGTGGCCCTGACAGGGAACATAGCAATCAGCCCCAGCATTTT.

DNA of the CDR3: TGTGCCAGCAGCTTCGGACAGGGAAAAACGGGAGGAACCTACAATGAGCAGTTCTTC. It is translated as CASSFGQGKTGGTYNEQFF. The chain is built from TRBV7-9 and TRBJ2-1; D possibly corresponds to TRBD1 (8 bases). Germline CDR1 SEHNR, CDR2 FQNEAQ (reference sequence). The V gene lost 3 bases and the J gene lost 2 bases, with 23 bases spanning the gap. The CDR3 runs to 19 residues.

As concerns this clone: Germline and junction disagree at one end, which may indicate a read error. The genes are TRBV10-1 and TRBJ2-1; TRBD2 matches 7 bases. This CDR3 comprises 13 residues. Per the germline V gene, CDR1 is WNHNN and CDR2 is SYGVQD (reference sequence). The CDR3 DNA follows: TGCGCCAGCAGCCTAGCTCTGACTAGCACCATGATCTTC. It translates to CASSLALTSTMIF.

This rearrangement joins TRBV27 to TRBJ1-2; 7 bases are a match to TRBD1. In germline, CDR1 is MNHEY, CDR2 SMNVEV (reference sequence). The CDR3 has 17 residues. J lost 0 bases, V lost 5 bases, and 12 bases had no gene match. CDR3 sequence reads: CASSPRDRLISNYGYTF. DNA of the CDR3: TGTGCCAGCAGTCCCCGGGACAGACTTATTTCTAACTATGGCTACACCTTC.

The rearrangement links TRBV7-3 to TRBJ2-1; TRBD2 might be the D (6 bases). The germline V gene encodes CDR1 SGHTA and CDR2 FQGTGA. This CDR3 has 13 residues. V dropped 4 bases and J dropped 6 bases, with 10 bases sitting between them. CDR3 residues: CASSSGLLNEQFF. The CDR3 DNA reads TGTGCCAGCAGCTCGGGACTTCTCAATGAGCAGTTCTTC.